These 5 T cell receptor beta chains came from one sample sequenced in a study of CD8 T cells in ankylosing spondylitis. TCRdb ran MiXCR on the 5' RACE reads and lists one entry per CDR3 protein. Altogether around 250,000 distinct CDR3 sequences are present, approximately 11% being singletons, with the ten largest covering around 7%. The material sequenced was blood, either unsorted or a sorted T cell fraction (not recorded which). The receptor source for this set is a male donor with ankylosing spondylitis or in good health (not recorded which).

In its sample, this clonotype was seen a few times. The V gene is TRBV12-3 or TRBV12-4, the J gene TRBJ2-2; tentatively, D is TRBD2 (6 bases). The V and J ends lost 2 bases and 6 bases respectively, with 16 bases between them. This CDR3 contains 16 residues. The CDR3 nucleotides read TGTGCCAGCAGTTTAAGGGGACTCATGCCCCCCGGGGAGCTGTTTTTT. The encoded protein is CASSLRGLMPPGELFF.

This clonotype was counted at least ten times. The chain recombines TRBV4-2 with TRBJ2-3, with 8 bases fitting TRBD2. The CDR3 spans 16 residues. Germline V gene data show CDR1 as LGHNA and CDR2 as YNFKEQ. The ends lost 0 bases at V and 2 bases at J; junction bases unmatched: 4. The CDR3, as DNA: TGTGCCAGCAGCCAAGAGGAACTAGCGGACACAGATACGCAGTATTTT. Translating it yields CASSQEELADTDTQYF.

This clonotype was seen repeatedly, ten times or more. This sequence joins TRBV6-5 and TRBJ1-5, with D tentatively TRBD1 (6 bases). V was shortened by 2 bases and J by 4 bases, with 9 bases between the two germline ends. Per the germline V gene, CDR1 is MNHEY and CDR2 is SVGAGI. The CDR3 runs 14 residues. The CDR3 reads CASSYGGRNQPQHF. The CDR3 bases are TGTGCCAGCAGTTACGGGGGCAGGAATCAGCCCCAGCATTTT.

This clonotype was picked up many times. CDR3 in DNA: TGTGCCACCAGTGGTGGACTAGATAATGAGCAGTTCTTC. Translated: CATSGGLDNEQFF. This sequence joins TRBV24-1 and TRBJ2-1; 7 bases are a match to TRBD2. The CDR3 length is 13 residues. The V gene's germline CDR1 is KGHDR and CDR2 SFDVKD. Trimming cost V 5 bases and J 7 bases; bases outside gene matches: 4.

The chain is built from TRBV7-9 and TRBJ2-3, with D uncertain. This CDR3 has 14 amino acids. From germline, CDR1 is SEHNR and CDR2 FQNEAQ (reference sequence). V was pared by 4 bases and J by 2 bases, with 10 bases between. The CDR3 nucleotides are TGTGCCAGCAGCTCCCCCTTCGTCACAGATACGCAGTATTTT. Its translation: CASSSPFVTDTQYF.